These T cell receptor beta chains were read from a single sample in a study of beta chain features in type 1 diabetes. Using immunoSEQ multiplex PCR, the repertoire was profiled, and TCRdb retains in-frame clones only, with some absent. Of about 130,000 clones in the sample, approximately 9.2% were seen once. Sequencing used central memory CD4+ T cells from blood. The source of these receptors is a man between 18 and 29 years old in good health. The CDR3 runs from the conserved cysteine through the conserved F or W. Fields, in order: clone size, V gene, CDR3 length, D gene, J gene, CDR3 protein, CDR3 DNA. D genes are given only for firm matches. Only part of the rows carry a size: once, few, many, or a class if the clone is expanded.

>NA|TRBV27|17|TRBD1|TRBJ2-5
CASSLRRGQGVRETQYF
TGTGCCAGCAGTTTAAGGCGGGGACAGGGGGTACGAGAGACCCAGTACTTC
>NA|TRBV7-2|15|TRBD2|TRBJ2-3
CASSLSGGLGDTQYF
TGTGCCAGCAGCTTAAGCGGGGGGCTGGGAGATACGCAGTATTTT
>NA|TRBV27|15|NA|TRBJ1-5
CASSSLGVSNQPQHF
TGTGCCAGCAGTTCCCTCGGGGTTAGCAATCAGCCCCAGCATTTT
>few|TRBV30|17|TRBD2|TRBJ2-1
CAWRVTSGLATYNEQFF
TGTGCCTGGAGGGTAACGTCGGGACTAGCAACCTACAATGAGCAGTTCTTC
>few|TRBV20-1|11|NA|TRBJ1-2
CSADSNDGYTF
TGCAGCGCCGACAGTAACGATGGCTACACCTTC
>NA|TRBV4-3|15|TRBD1|TRBJ1-3
CASSRGQNSGNTIYF
TGCGCCAGCAGCCGGGGACAGAACTCTGGAAACACCATATATTTT
>NA|TRBV4-1|13|NA|TRBJ1-1
CASSQELDREAFF
TGCGCCAGCAGCCAAGAATTGGACAGAGAAGCTTTCTTT
>few|TRBV9|15|TRBD2|TRBJ2-1
CASSASSGGDNEQFF
TGTGCCAGCAGCGCAAGCAGCGGGGGTGACAATGAGCAGTTCTTC
>NA|TRBV7-6|18|NA|TRBJ1-3
CASSFTLMGGNSGNTIYF
TGTGCCAGCAGCTTCACTTTGATGGGAGGGAACTCTGGAAACACCATATATTTT
>few|TRBV28|14|NA|TRBJ1-2
CASSWGQGLYGYTF
TGTGCCAGCAGTTGGGGGCAGGGGCTCTATGGCTACACCTTC
>NA|TRBV5-1|16|NA|TRBJ1-3
CASSLAGGGAGNTIYF
TGCGCCAGCAGCTTGGCCGGGGGGGGAGCTGGAAACACCATATATTTT
>NA|TRBV14|13|NA|TRBJ1-2
CASSQSQYYGYTF
TGTGCCAGCAGCCAGTCTCAGTACTATGGCTACACCTTC
>NA|TRBV6-1|14|NA|TRBJ1-1
CASSKQGPNTEAFF
TGTGCCAGCAGCAAACAGGGACCGAACACTGAAGCTTTCTTT